Below, 26 T cell receptor beta chains from the same sample are listed, as sequenced in a study of blood T cell repertoires in COVID-19 (dated by TCRdb to 2019 to 2021). Library creation used the immunoSEQ multiplex PCR assay. Held by TCRdb, this immuneACCESS table contains in-frame sequences only and omits some clones. Under half of the omission traces to an unresolved V gene where checked; the cause of the rest is unknown. The sample table holds 180,000 or so clones, of which roughly three quarters were seen once. The top ten clonotypes cover approximately 15% of the sample. The sequenced sample consisted of PBMCs or T cells enriched from blood (not recorded which). The receptors shown here come from a man between 60 and 70 years old who had been exposed to COVID-19.

The gene calls are TRBV27 and TRBJ1-2; D might be TRBD1 (6 bases). Trimming took 4 bases from V and 7 from J, leaving 16 bases between them. The CDR3 length is 14 residues. CDR1 MNHEY and CDR2 SMNVEV come from the germline V gene (reference sequence). The CDR3 bases are TGTGCCAGCAGTTCGACAGGACCCCGGTTTGGCTACACCTTC. It is translated as CASSSTGPRFGYTF.

This clone was counted between two and nine times. This chain connects TRBV3-1 (or the pseudogene TRBV3-2) to TRBJ2-7; the match to TRBD2 covers 7 bases. V gave up 1 base and J gave up 6 bases; unmatched junction bases: 12. Looked up from germline, CDR1 is LGHDT and CDR2 is YNNKEL (reference sequence). The CDR3 has 16 residues. The CDR3 loop is CASSQGSGLLLGEQYF. The CDR3 DNA follows: TGTGCCAGCAGCCAAGGATCGGGACTATTGCTCGGCGAGCAGTACTTC.

This clone was observed a single time. The chain employs TRBV7-8 and TRBJ1-5; D is possibly TRBD1 (6 bases). CDR3 length: 16 residues. Trimming removed 1 base at V and 6 bases at J, with 16 bases between. The germline gives CDR1 SGHVS, CDR2 FQNEAQ. CDR3 loop: CASSLGWQGRSQPQHF. CDR3 DNA sequence: TGTGCCAGCAGCTTAGGGTGGCAGGGGAGAAGTCAGCCCCAGCATTTT.

The chain recombines TRBV19 with TRBJ1-5; 7 nucleotides match TRBD1. The CDR3 consists of 15 residues. J was trimmed by 1 base and V by 3 bases; bases with no gene match: 3. CDR1 LNHDA and CDR2 SQIVND come from the germline V gene (reference sequence). CDR3 residues: CASSIRDRSNQPQHF. DNA for the CDR3: TGTGCCAGTAGTATCCGGGACAGAAGCAATCAGCCCCAGCATTTT.

V usage is TRBV12-5 and J usage is TRBJ2-6; TRBD2 might be the D (5 bases). The length of the CDR3 is 17 residues. V shed 4 bases and J shed 0 bases, with 13 bases lying between them. Germline CDR1 reads LGHNT; CDR2 reads FRNRAP. CDR3 amino acids: CASGSPRGASGANVLTF. The CDR3 DNA reads TGTGCTAGTGGTTCCCCCCGGGGAGCCTCTGGGGCCAACGTCCTGACTTTC.

The chain couples TRBV29-1 to TRBJ1-1, with 7 bases that match TRBD1. After removal of 3 bases from V and 5 bases from J, the junction contained 9 bases not matched to a gene. The CDR3 contains 14 residues. From germline, CDR1 is SQVTM and CDR2 ANQGSEA. The CDR3 loop reads CSVDRQGLGTEAFF. CDR3 sequence (DNA): TGCAGCGTTGATCGACAGGGCTTGGGGACTGAAGCTTTCTTT. The full variable domain, completed using reference TRBV29-1 and TRBJ1-1, is SAVISQKPSRDICQRGTSLTIQCQVDSQVTMMFWYRQQPGQSLTLIATANQGSEATYESGFVIDKFPISRPNLTFSTLTVSNMSPEDSSIYLCSVDRQGLGTEAFFGQGTRLTVV.

The CDR3 sequence: CASSALAGTGELFF. The CDR3 DNA reads TGTGCCAGCAGTGCTCTAGCGGGGACCGGGGAGCTGTTTTTT. The chain combines TRBV25-1 with TRBJ2-2; 9 nucleotides align to TRBD2. The CDR3 has 14 residues. After removal of 4 bases from V and 5 bases from J, the junction contained 2 bases not matched to a gene. Germline assignment: CDR1 MGHDK and CDR2 SYGVNS.

Written as DNA, the CDR3 is TGCGCCAGCAGCTTGGATTCGGGGACACCTACCTACGAGCAGTACTTC. Translated: CASSLDSGTPTYEQYF. V and J are TRBV5-1 and TRBJ2-7; D is possibly TRBD1 (6 bases). The V and J ends lost 0 bases and 2 bases respectively, with 15 bases between them. Germline CDR1 SGHRS, CDR2 YFSETQ. The CDR3 spans 16 residues.

This rearrangement joins TRBV30 to TRBJ1-1; D possibly corresponds to TRBD1 (6 bases). The CDR3 is 11 residues long. Germline V gene sequence: CDR1 GTSNPN, CDR2 SVGIG (reference sequence). The germline V and J ends were trimmed by 2 bases and 8 bases, with 9 bases remaining between them. This CDR3 reads CAWSSDREAFF. Here the CDR3 DNA reads TGTGCCTGGAGTAGTGACAGGGAAGCTTTCTTT. The full variable domain, with the rest looked up from reference TRBV30 and TRBJ1-1, is SQTIHQWPATLVQPVGSPLSLECTVEGTSNPNLYWYRQAAGRGLQLLFYSVGIGQISSEVPQNLSASRPQDRQFILSSKKLLLSDSGFYLCAWSSDREAFFGQGTRLTVV.

The rearrangement joins TRBV6-2 or TRBV6-3 to TRBJ2-2, with 8 bases lining up with TRBD1. The CDR3 length is 16 residues. V shed 2 bases, J shed 6 bases, and the junction held 8 bases outside the gene matches. The V gene's germline CDR1 is MNHEY and CDR2 SVGEGT. CDR3 sequence: CASSYALTGVPGELFF. CDR3 nucleotides: TGTGCCAGCAGTTACGCCCTGACAGGGGTCCCCGGGGAGCTGTTTTTT.

The rearrangement links TRBV3-1 (or the pseudogene TRBV3-2) to TRBJ1-2; D might be TRBD1 (5 bases). V lost 2 bases, J lost 14 bases, and 18 bases lay in between. Germline lookup yields CDR1 LGHDT and CDR2 YNNKEL (reference sequence). The CDR3 totals 13 residues. The CDR3, as DNA: TGTGCCAGCAGCCAATGGGATGGGCGGGGGAAGACCTTC. It yields the protein CASSQWDGRGKTF.

This clone occurred once. The chain couples TRBV24-1 to TRBJ2-7; 7 bases are shared with TRBD1. CDR1 and CDR2 (germline): KGHDR, SFDVKD. The CDR3 contains 14 residues. V trimming: 4 bases; J trimming: 4 bases; junction bases outside the gene matches: 6. The CDR3 is CATSETDRNYEQYF. CDR3 DNA sequence: TGTGCCACCAGTGAGACGGACAGGAATTACGAGCAGTACTTC.

This clone has a single count. This chain uses TRBV4-3 with TRBJ2-2, with TRBD2 identical over 7 bases. CDR3 length equals 16 residues. V lost 0 bases to trimming and J lost 4 bases; unmatched junction nucleotides: 5. The V gene's germline CDR1 is LGHNA and CDR2 YSLEER. CDR3 loop: CASSQETGGFTGELFF. CDR3 bases: TGCGCCAGCAGCCAAGAAACGGGAGGCTTCACCGGGGAGCTGTTTTTT.

V and J are TRBV5-6 and TRBJ2-1; 8 bases match TRBD1. Germline CDR1 is SGHDT and CDR2 is YYEEEE. With 0 bases clipped from V and 8 bases from J, the junction kept 4 bases outside the gene matches. The CDR3 contains 14 residues. Written as DNA, the CDR3 is TGTGCCAGCAGCTTGGAGGACAGGGCGCATGAGCAGTTCTTC. Residues: CASSLEDRAHEQFF.

The chain recombines TRBV27 with TRBJ1-1; 7 bases line up with TRBD1. CDR1 and CDR2 from the germline V gene are MNHEY and SMNVEV (reference sequence). J gave up 0 bases and V 6 bases, and 16 bases lay outside the gene matches. The CDR3 sequence is 18 residues long. The DNA for the CDR3 is TGTGCCAGCAGCCTGGCCCCCACAGGGGTGGGGTTGAACACTGAAGCTTTCTTT. Protein product: CASSLAPTGVGLNTEAFF.

This chain uses TRBV10-1 with TRBJ1-4; D perhaps matches TRBD1 (6 bases). Trimming took 8 bases from V and 6 from J, leaving 16 bases between them. In germline, CDR1 is WNHNN, CDR2 SYGVQD (reference sequence). This CDR3 comprises 14 residues. The CDR3 here is CASQKQGRHEKLFF. The CDR3 DNA is TGCGCCAGCCAAAAACAGGGTAGGCATGAAAAACTGTTTTTT.

The chain couples TRBV19 to TRBJ2-3; maybe TRBD1 (5 bases). From germline, CDR1 is LNHDA and CDR2 SQIVND (reference sequence). The V end lost 7 bases, the J end lost 4 bases, and 15 bases lay between the germline ends. The CDR3 sequence is 14 residues long. The CDR3 protein is CASIDSTFADTQYF. The CDR3 region has the DNA TGTGCCAGTATAGACAGTACGTTTGCAGATACGCAGTATTTT.

This rearrangement joins TRBV6-2 or TRBV6-3 to TRBJ2-7, with D possibly TRBD2 on 5 matching bases. The CDR3 covers 15 residues. V shed 6 bases and J shed 3 bases, with 18 bases lying between them. From germline, CDR1 is MNHEY and CDR2 SVGEGT. CDR3 region: CASSRGGSVVYEQYF. The CDR3 nucleotides are TGTGCCAGCAGCCGTGGAGGATCGGTGGTCTACGAGCAGTACTTC.

The chain joins TRBV7-6 to TRBJ2-1; TRBD2 matches 11 bases. Trimming took 4 bases from V and 5 from J; bases not matched to a gene: 4. This CDR3 has 15 residues. The germline V gene encodes CDR1 SGHVS and CDR2 FNYEAQ. CDR3 region: CASSSTSGGHNEQFF. CDR3 DNA sequence: TGTGCCAGCAGCTCAACTAGCGGGGGACACAATGAGCAGTTCTTC.

This sequence joins TRBV10-2 and TRBJ1-1; D remains ambiguous. CDR3 length equals 16 residues. V lost 3 bases and J 2 bases, leaving 16 bases between the germline ends. Germline assignment: CDR1 WSHSY and CDR2 SAAADI. The CDR3 loop reads CASSDQSRRVNTEAFF. The CDR3 region has the DNA TGCGCCAGCAGTGACCAATCCCGGAGGGTAAACACTGAAGCTTTCTTT.

The V and J genes are TRBV24-1 and TRBJ1-2; 7 bases agree with TRBD1. This CDR3 has 17 residues. V shed 2 bases and J 4 bases; nucleotides not matched to a gene: 12. Per the germline V gene, CDR1 is KGHDR and CDR2 is SFDVKD. CDR3 bases: TGTGCCACCAGTGATTCCCAAAGGGGGCGTGCTGTCTATGGCTACACCTTC. Protein sequence: CATSDSQRGRAVYGYTF.

The rearrangement joins TRBV6-4 to TRBJ2-1; 7 bases are a match to TRBD2. V gave up 3 bases and J gave up 8 bases; unmatched junction bases: 10. The CDR3 runs to 15 residues. In germline, CDR1 is MRHNA, CDR2 SNTAGT. The CDR3 DNA follows: TGTGCCAGCAGTGATGTTGCGGGGGATATGGATGAGCAGTTCTTC. Protein: CASSDVAGDMDEQFF.

This chain joins TRBV28 and TRBJ1-1; weak D call: TRBD1 (6 bases). The V gene lost 8 bases and the J gene lost 1 base, with 14 bases spanning the gap. This CDR3 region has 14 residues. Germline CDR1 is MDHEN and CDR2 is SYDVKM. CDR3 DNA: TGTGCCAGCCCAGGGGCATCGACGAACACTGAAGCTTTCTTT. This translates into CASPGASTNTEAFF.

This clone was counted once. This sequence joins TRBV11-3 and TRBJ2-2; the D gene is possibly TRBD2 (6 bases). Trimming cost V 6 bases and J 4 bases, with 9 bases left between them. Looked up from germline, CDR1 is SGHNT and CDR2 is YENEEA. The CDR3 runs to 13 residues. The CDR3 nucleotides are TGTGCCAGCAGGCGGGACGCCACCGGGGAGCTGTTTTTT. Translating gives CASRRDATGELFF.

In DNA form, the CDR3 reads TGTGCCAGTACCCTAGTGGATGCCGGGGAGCTGTTTTTT. Translation: CASTLVDAGELFF. The rearrangement links TRBV19 to TRBJ2-2; no clear D. From germline, CDR1 is LNHDA and CDR2 SQIVND (reference sequence). V was trimmed by 7 bases and J by 6 bases, leaving 12 bases between them. This CDR3 contains 13 residues.

This rearrangement joins TRBV5-4 to TRBJ2-7; 9 bases are a match to TRBD2. The germline CDR1 and CDR2 sequences are SGHNT and YYREEE (reference sequence). The J segment lost 8 bases and the V segment lost 2 bases, leaving 11 bases of the junction unmatched. The CDR3 runs 15 residues. CDR3 DNA: TGTGCCAGCAGCTTATTAGCGGGAGAAGCGGTGAAGCAGTACTTC. Residues: CASSLLAGEAVKQYF.